What follows is one T cell receptor (beta chain) and its context. This sample is drawn from a study of OX40 agonist ivuxolimab in advanced cancers. Clones were sequenced by immunoSEQ multiplex PCR, and TCRdb holds only the in-frame ones, with some missing. The repertoire holds some 90,000 clones, 80% to 90% seen once, with approximately 4.8% in the top ten. From germline, CDR1 is LNHDA and CDR2 SQIVND (reference sequence). The CDR3 sequence is 16 residues long. V shed 3 bases and J 2 bases; nucleotides not matched to a gene: 4. The sequence was collected from an adult with an advanced solid tumor such as melanoma, head and neck, liver or kidney cancer. The chain carries TRBV19 and TRBJ2-7, with TRBD2 matching over 13 bases. Sequenced material: CD4+ or CD8+ T cells sorted from blood, taken in a trial of the OX40 agonist ivuxolimab. The CDR3 nucleotides are TGTGCCAGTAGTATGGGACTAGCGGGATTTGCCTACGAGCAGTACTTC. Its translation: CASSMGLAGFAYEQYF.